This T cell receptor beta chain was sequenced for a study of T cells in Graves' hyperthyroidism and ophthalmopathy. Regarding the study as a whole: The majority of expanded thyroid clonotypes above 0.001 also appeared in blood. Separation of ophthalmopathy from stable hyperthyroidism was achieved by a 13 V-J model.

The CDR3 spans 16 residues. Germline CDR1 and CDR2: ENHRY and SYGVKD. The V gene lost 8 bases and the J gene lost 3 bases, with 23 bases spanning the gap. Those patients with uncontrolled infection, other autoimmune disease, pregnancy or lactation were excluded. About this clonotype: Its antigen is not known.

TCR beta CDR3 region amplification was performed from RNA transcripts. HTBI primers were used for first-round RT-PCR of the TCR CDR3. TCRdb ran MiXCR on the multiplex PCR reads and lists one entry per CDR3 protein. The sample gives some 360,000 distinct CDR3 sequences, around 18% of which show up once; around 16% is in the top ten. Sequences were obtained from blood. V is TRBV10-3 and J is TRBJ2-7; D might be TRBD1 (6 bases). This TCR was sampled from a woman in her forties with Graves' ophthalmopathy. For the CDR3, the DNA is TGTGCCATCCTGGGAAAGGACCGGGACAATTACTACGAGCAGTACTTC. Translated, it gives CAILGKDRDNYYEQYF.